This record concerns one T cell receptor (beta chain) sequence. This sample is part of a study of OX40 agonist ivuxolimab in advanced cancers. Study background: The drug used for patients, ivuxolimab, was an agonistic anti-OX40 (CD134) antibody. The dose of intravenous ivuxolimab that patients received every 2 weeks ranged from 0.01 to 10 mg/kg. Aged about 20 to 80 with a mean of roughly 63 years, they were 82.7% male.

Germline CDR1 LNHNV, CDR2 YYDKDF (reference sequence). Trimming pared 0 bases from V and 0 bases from J, leaving 9 bases between. The CDR3 contains 16 residues. Method: immunoSEQ multiplex PCR; TCRdb's copy keeps in-frame clones and lacks some. This table holds over 40,000 clones, about 86% found once. This sequence originates from an adult with an advanced solid tumor such as melanoma, head and neck, liver or kidney cancer. This chain connects TRBV15 to TRBJ1-3, with D possibly being TRBD1 (6 bases). The sample here was CD4+ or CD8+ T cells sorted from blood, taken in a trial of the OX40 agonist ivuxolimab. The CDR3 DNA follows: TGTGCCACCAGCAGAGATGAGGGGGGCTCTGGAAACACCATATATTTT. Protein product: CATSRDEGGSGNTIYF. The complete variable domain, with remaining parts taken from reference TRBV15 and TRBJ1-3, reads DAMVIQNPRYQVTQFGKPVTLSCSQTLNHNVMYWYQQKSSQAPKLLFHYYDKDFNNEADTPDNFQSRRPNTSFCFLDIRSPGLGDTAMYLCATSRDEGGSGNTIYFGEGSWLTVV.